The present T cell receptor (beta chain) was sequenced within a study of technical replicates of blood from a handful of donors (dated by TCRdb to about 2017). Libraries were made using the immunoSEQ multiplex PCR assay. Not all clones reach the TCRdb copy of this immuneACCESS table, which keeps in-frame sequences only. Checked studies attribute under half of the gap to unresolved V genes and leave the rest unexplained. The sample table contains 65,000 to 85,000 clones; only one count was recorded for roughly 96% of them. The top ten clones comprise roughly 0.34% of the sample. A word on this clone: Its antigen has not been determined. It has no much larger one-base neighbor in the sample; base qualities were not kept.

Sequenced: T cells isolated from PBMCs. The clonotype originates from a human donor in good health.

CDR3 region: CATSTFISGQPQHF. The nucleotides are TGTGCCACCAGCACTTTTATTTCCGGTCAGCCCCAGCATTTT. The rearranged chain carries TRBV15 and TRBJ1-5, with no reliable assignment of the D segment. CDR1 and CDR2 were assigned from the germline V gene (reference sequence) as LNHNV and YYDKDF. V is shortened by 4 bases, J by 6 bases, and the region joining them spans 13 bases. The CDR3 runs 14 amino acids, cysteine and phenylalanine included. Just the 42-base CDR3 DNA is kept, in frame starting at base 1.